These 25 T cell receptor beta chains were all obtained from the same sample, sequenced in a study of long-term antiretroviral therapy in people with HIV. Sequencing used immunoSEQ v3.0 at survey level. Using immunoSEQ multiplex PCR, the repertoire was profiled, and TCRdb retains in-frame clones only, with some absent. The sample shows some 35,000 clones, approximately 85% of them seen only once. The specimen was unsorted PBMCs, collected 2.2 years after starting antiretroviral therapy. These receptors came from a young man with HIV.

The chain joins TRBV30 to TRBJ2-3; TRBD1 matches 7 bases. Losses at the gene ends were 4 bases for V and 2 bases for J; bases not matched to a gene: 12. The CDR3 totals 16 residues. Germline CDR1 GTSNPN, CDR2 SVGIG (reference sequence). The CDR3 region is CAWNGGPGQFTDTQYF. In DNA form, the CDR3 reads TGTGCCTGGAATGGCGGACCGGGACAGTTCACAGATACGCAGTATTTT.

This clone was observed a few times. The chain links TRBV9 to TRBJ1-3; D unclear. Trimming took 0 bases from V and 4 from J, leaving 17 bases between them. This CDR3 is built from 17 residues. The germline CDR1 and CDR2 sequences are SGDLS and YYNGEE. CDR3 residues: CASSVAPPGADGNTIYF. In DNA, the CDR3 is TGTGCCAGCAGCGTAGCCCCTCCAGGAGCTGACGGAAACACCATATATTTT. Supplemented by reference TRBV9 and TRBJ1-3, the full variable domain reads DSGVTQTPKHLITATGQRVTLRCSPRSGDLSVYWYQQSLDQGLQFLIQYYNGEERAKGNILERFSAQQFPDLHSELNLSSLELGDSALYFCASSVAPPGADGNTIYFGEGSWLTVV.

The genes are TRBV19 and TRBJ2-7; D might be TRBD1 (6 bases). The V end was cut by 7 bases, the J end by 2 bases, with 15 bases between. The CDR3 has 14 amino acids. Germline loops: CDR1 LNHDA, CDR2 SQIVND (reference sequence). The CDR3 sequence is CASTATGETYEQYF. The CDR3 coding sequence is TGTGCCAGTACCGCGACAGGAGAGACCTACGAGCAGTACTTC. The complete variable domain, with remaining parts taken from reference TRBV19 and TRBJ2-7, reads DGGITQSPKYLFRKEGQNVTLSCEQNLNHDAMYWYRQDPGQGLRLIYYSQIVNDFQKGDIAEGYSVSREKKESFPLTVTSAQKNPTAFYLCASTATGETYEQYFGPGTRLTVT.

The chain uses TRBV2 and TRBJ2-7; D perhaps matches TRBD2 (6 bases). Germline V lookup: CDR1 SNHLY, CDR2 FYNNEI. CDR3 length: 15 residues. Deletions cut 4 bases from V and 2 bases from J, with 15 bases between. As DNA, the CDR3 is TGTGCCAGCAGTGCAGGGAGGCCCCTAACCTACGAGCAGTACTTC. Residues: CASSAGRPLTYEQYF.

The chain couples TRBV18 to TRBJ2-1, with 13 bases lining up with TRBD2. After removal of 4 bases from V and 0 bases from J, the junction contained 12 bases not matched to a gene. This CDR3 comprises 20 residues. Germline loops: CDR1 KGHSH, CDR2 LQKENI. CDR3 in DNA: TGTGCCAGCTCACTAGAAACCGGGACTAGCGGGATGAGCTCCTACAATGAGCAGTTCTTC. Encoded protein: CASSLETGTSGMSSYNEQFF.

This chain links TRBV6-4 with TRBJ2-6, with D possibly being TRBD1 (6 bases). The CDR3 length is 17 residues. Trimming removed 8 bases at V and 0 bases at J, with 17 bases between. Germline V lookup: CDR1 MRHNA, CDR2 SNTAGT. Here the CDR3 DNA reads TGTGCCAGCGGGGAACAGGGAACGGGCTCTGGGGCCAACGTCCTGACTTTC. It translates to CASGEQGTGSGANVLTF.

This clone was observed a handful of times. The gene calls are TRBV4-2 and TRBJ1-1; D perhaps matches TRBD1 (5 bases). Trimming shortened V by 1 base and J by 1 base, and 13 bases separated the two germline ends. Germline CDR1 and CDR2: LGHNA and YNFKEQ. The CDR3 totals 16 residues. DNA of the CDR3: TGTGCCAGCAGCCAAGTCGGGGGATTCGGGAACACTGAAGCTTTCTTT. Its translation: CASSQVGGFGNTEAFF.

The genes are TRBV5-4 and TRBJ1-3; D not certain. This CDR3 contains 13 residues. Trimming removed 1 base from V and 6 bases from J, with 8 bases in between. Germline assignment: CDR1 SGHNT and CDR2 YYREEE (reference sequence). The chain's CDR3 is CASSLNILNTIYF. The CDR3 DNA sequence: TGTGCCAGCAGCTTGAATATTTTAAACACCATATATTTT.

The rearrangement links TRBV12-5 to TRBJ1-1, with no clear D. This CDR3 is 15 amino acids long. The V gene's germline CDR1 is LGHNT and CDR2 FRNRAP. The V end lost 0 bases, the J end lost 2 bases, and 10 bases lay between the germline ends. The CDR3 bases are TGTGCTAGTGGTTTGGTACTCGCAGCCAACACTGAAGCTTTCTTT. It translates to CASGLVLAANTEAFF.

J is TRBJ2-3 and V is TRBV5-1; D not resolved. V dropped 0 bases and J dropped 2 bases, with 4 bases sitting between them. This CDR3 has 13 amino acids. Germline values: CDR1 SGHRS, CDR2 YFSETQ. CDR3: CASSLETTDTQYF. CDR3 nucleotide sequence: TGCGCCAGCAGCTTGGAGACCACAGATACGCAGTATTTT.

This clone was observed once. The chain employs TRBV27 and TRBJ2-2; TRBD1 is a possible D gene (6 bases). Germline V gene data show CDR1 as MNHEY and CDR2 as SMNVEV (reference sequence). This CDR3 has 18 residues. Trimming removed 6 bases from V and 1 base from J, with 21 bases in between. CDR3 loop: CASSSRGPGHKNTGELFF. The CDR3 DNA is TGTGCCAGCAGCTCAAGAGGTCCGGGACACAAGAACACCGGGGAGCTGTTTTTT.

The chain combines TRBV7-2 with TRBJ2-7, with TRBD1 identical over 8 bases. This CDR3 region has 14 residues. The junction had 8 bases not matched to a gene; V was cut back by 5 bases and J by 5 bases. Germline CDR1 SGHTA, CDR2 FQGNSA. Here the CDR3 DNA reads TGTGCCAGCAGCCCACGGACAGGGTACAACGAGCAGTACTTC. Residues: CASSPRTGYNEQYF.

The chain recombines TRBV5-1 with TRBJ2-7; D possibly matches TRBD1 or TRBD2 (6 bases each). This CDR3 has 15 amino acids. Deletions cut 0 bases from V and 2 bases from J, with 12 bases between. Per germline, CDR1 SGHRS and CDR2 YFSETQ. The CDR3 protein is CASSLEQGLAYEQYF. CDR3 DNA: TGCGCCAGCAGCTTGGAACAGGGACTCGCCTACGAGCAGTACTTC.

This chain links TRBV28 with TRBJ2-6; TRBD1 might be the D (6 bases). Germline lookup yields CDR1 MDHEN and CDR2 SYDVKM. The V and J ends lost 5 bases and 1 base respectively, with 9 bases between them. The CDR3 has 15 amino acids. This CDR3 is CASSITGSGANVLTF. The CDR3 nucleotides are TGTGCCAGCAGTATAACAGGGTCTGGGGCCAACGTCCTGACTTTC.

The chain carries TRBV15 and TRBJ2-3, with D perhaps TRBD2 (5 bases). V was trimmed by 6 bases and J by 0 bases, leaving 10 bases between them. This CDR3 has 14 residues. Germline lookup yields CDR1 LNHNV and CDR2 YYDKDF (reference sequence). CDR3 bases: TGTGCCACCAGTCTGGGCGGGAGCACAGATACGCAGTATTTT. This translates into CATSLGGSTDTQYF.

As DNA, the CDR3 is TGTGCCAGCAGTTTCACCCAGGGTAATCAGCCCCAGCATTTT. Translated: CASSFTQGNQPQHF. This rearrangement joins TRBV28 to TRBJ1-5; D is perhaps TRBD1 (5 bases). The CDR3 consists of 14 residues. In germline, CDR1 is MDHEN, CDR2 SYDVKM. V was trimmed by 3 bases and J by 4 bases, leaving 10 bases between them.

The chain uses TRBV6-8 and TRBJ2-5; 7 bases agree with TRBD2. The J call is uncertain, as TRBJ2-7 better fits the DNA end. The germline V gene has CDR1 MNHGY and CDR2 SAAAGT. The CDR3 is 15 residues long. CDR3 region: CASRAQGGSSYEQYF. DNA of the CDR3: TGTGCCAGCAGAGCTCAGGGCGGGAGTTCCTACGAGCAGTACTTC.

This clone has only one observation. The CDR3 loop is CSVVISNEQYF. CDR3 bases: TGCAGCGTTGTGATCAGCAACGAGCAGTACTTC. This chain connects TRBV29-1 to TRBJ2-7; D is ambiguous. V was clipped by 4 bases and J by 5 bases, with 9 bases between them. There are 11 residues in the CDR3. Germline V gene sequence: CDR1 SQVTM, CDR2 ANQGSEA.

The chain has TRBV29-1 and TRBJ1-2; TRBD1 matches 9 bases. Germline CDR1 is SQVTM and CDR2 is ANQGSEA. The CDR3 runs 14 residues. The J segment lost 7 bases and the V segment lost 4 bases, leaving 10 bases of the junction unmatched. This CDR3 is CSVGRGDRDTGYTF. The CDR3 DNA reads TGCAGCGTTGGGCGCGGGGACAGGGATACTGGCTACACCTTC.

V usage is TRBV7-8 and J usage is TRBJ1-1; TRBD1 agrees at 11 bases. Germline CDR1 reads SGHVS; CDR2 reads FQNEAQ. The CDR3 loop spans 17 amino acids. Unmatched junction bases numbered 8, after V lost 0 bases and J lost 5 bases. CDR3 amino acids: CASSLARTGGGGTEAFF. DNA of the CDR3: TGTGCCAGCAGCTTAGCGCGGACAGGGGGCGGTGGGACTGAAGCTTTCTTT.

This sequence joins TRBV13 and TRBJ2-7; D gene ambiguous. Germline-derived CDR1 and CDR2 are PRHDT and FYEKMQ (reference sequence). Trimming cost V 8 bases and J 7 bases, with 15 bases left between them. CDR3 size: 12 residues. CDR3 amino acids: CASGEPPQEQYF. In nucleotides, the CDR3 is TGTGCCAGCGGCGAGCCGCCGCAGGAGCAGTACTTC. The entire variable domain, with the rest obtained from reference TRBV13 and TRBJ2-7, is as follows: AAGVIQSPRHLIKEKRETATLKCYPIPRHDTVYWYQQGPGQDPQFLISFYEKMQSDKGSIPDRFSAQQFSDYHSELNMSSLELGDSALYFCASGEPPQEQYFGPGTRLTVT.

This clone was counted a few times. The chain joins TRBV13 to TRBJ1-5; D remains ambiguous. The CDR3 is made up of 13 amino acids. Germline values: CDR1 PRHDT, CDR2 FYEKMQ (reference sequence). The V and J ends lost 3 bases and 4 bases respectively, with 7 bases between them. CDR3 DNA: TGTGCCAGCAGCTTCGGGTCGAATCAGCCCCAGCATTTT. This codes for CASSFGSNQPQHF.

This sequence joins TRBV6-5 and TRBJ1-4; no definite D call. Trimming removed 6 bases from V and 4 bases from J, with 9 bases in between. Per germline, CDR1 MNHEY and CDR2 SVGAGI. The CDR3 length is 13 residues. As DNA, the CDR3 is TGTGCCAGCAGCGAGGCCTATAATGAAAAACTGTTTTTT. It is translated as CASSEAYNEKLFF.

The V gene is TRBV21-1, the J gene TRBJ2-7; TRBD2 is taken as the D call from the table, unchecked against the DNA. TRBV21-1 is designated a pseudogene. The CDR3 spans 16 residues. The CDR3, as DNA: TGTGCCAGCAGCCCTCGGGGGGTTCGCTTTACCTACGAGCAGTACTTC. Translating it yields CASSPRGVRFTYEQYF.

The chain links TRBV10-3 to TRBJ2-3; 10 bases agree with TRBD2. Germline CDR1 ENHRY, CDR2 SYGVKD. V was pared by 11 bases and J by 3 bases, with 5 bases of the junction left unmatched. CDR3 size: 13 residues. The DNA of the CDR3 is TGTGCCGCCACTAGCGGGGTGACAGATACGCAGTATTTT. Translation: CAATSGVTDTQYF.